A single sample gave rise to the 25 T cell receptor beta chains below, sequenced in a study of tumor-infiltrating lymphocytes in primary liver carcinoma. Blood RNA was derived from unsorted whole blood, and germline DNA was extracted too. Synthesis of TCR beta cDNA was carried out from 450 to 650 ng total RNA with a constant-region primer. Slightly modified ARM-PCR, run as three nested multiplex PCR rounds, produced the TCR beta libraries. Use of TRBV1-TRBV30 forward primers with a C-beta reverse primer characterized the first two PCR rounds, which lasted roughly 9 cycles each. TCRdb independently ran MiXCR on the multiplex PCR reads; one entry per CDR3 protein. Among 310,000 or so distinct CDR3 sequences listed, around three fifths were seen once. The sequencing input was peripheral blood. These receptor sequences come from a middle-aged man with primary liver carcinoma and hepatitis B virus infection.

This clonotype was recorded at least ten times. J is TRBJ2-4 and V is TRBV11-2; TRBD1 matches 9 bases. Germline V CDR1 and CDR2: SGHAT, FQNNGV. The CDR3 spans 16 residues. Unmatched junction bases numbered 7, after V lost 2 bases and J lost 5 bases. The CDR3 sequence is CASSLSNRGLQNIQYF. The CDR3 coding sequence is TGTGCCAGCAGCTTAAGTAACAGGGGGCTCCAAAACATTCAGTACTTC.

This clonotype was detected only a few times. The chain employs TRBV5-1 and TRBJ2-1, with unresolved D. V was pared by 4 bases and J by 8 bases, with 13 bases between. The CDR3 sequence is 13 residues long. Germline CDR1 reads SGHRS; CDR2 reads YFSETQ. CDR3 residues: CASSGPGFDEQFF. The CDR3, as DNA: TGCGCCAGCAGCGGACCGGGTTTCGATGAGCAGTTCTTC.

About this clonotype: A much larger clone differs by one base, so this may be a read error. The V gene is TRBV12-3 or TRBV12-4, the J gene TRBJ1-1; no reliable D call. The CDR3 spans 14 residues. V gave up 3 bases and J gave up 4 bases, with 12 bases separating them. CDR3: CASSLTMATTEAFF. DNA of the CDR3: TGTGCCAGCAGTTTGACGATGGCAACCACTGAAGCTTTCTTT.

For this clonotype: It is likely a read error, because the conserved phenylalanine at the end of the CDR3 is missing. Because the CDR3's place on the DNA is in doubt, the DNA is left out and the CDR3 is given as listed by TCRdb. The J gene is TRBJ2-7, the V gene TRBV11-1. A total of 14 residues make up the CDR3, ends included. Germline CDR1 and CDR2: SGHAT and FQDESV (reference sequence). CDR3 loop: CASSPWSNSYEKYY.

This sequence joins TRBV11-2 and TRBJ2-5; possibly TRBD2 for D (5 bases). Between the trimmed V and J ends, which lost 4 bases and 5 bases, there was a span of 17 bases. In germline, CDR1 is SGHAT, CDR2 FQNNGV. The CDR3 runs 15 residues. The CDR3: CASSSTGIITETQYF. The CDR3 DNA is TGTGCCAGCAGCTCGACCGGGATTATCACCGAGACCCAGTACTTC.

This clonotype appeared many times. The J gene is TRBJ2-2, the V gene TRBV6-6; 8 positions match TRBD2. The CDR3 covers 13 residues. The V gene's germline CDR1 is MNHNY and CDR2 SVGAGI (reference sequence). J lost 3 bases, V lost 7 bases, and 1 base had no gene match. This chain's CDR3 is CASKLADTGELFF. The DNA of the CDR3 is TGTGCCAGCAAACTAGCGGACACCGGGGAGCTGTTTTTT.

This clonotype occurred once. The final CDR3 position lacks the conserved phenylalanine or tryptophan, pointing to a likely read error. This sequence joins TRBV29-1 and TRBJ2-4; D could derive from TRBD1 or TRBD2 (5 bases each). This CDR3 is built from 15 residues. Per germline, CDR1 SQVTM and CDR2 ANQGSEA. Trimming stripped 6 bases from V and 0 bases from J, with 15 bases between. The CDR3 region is CSVGTRDLAKNIQYI. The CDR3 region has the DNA TGCAGCGTCGGGACCAGGGATTTAGCCAAAAACATTCAGTACATC.

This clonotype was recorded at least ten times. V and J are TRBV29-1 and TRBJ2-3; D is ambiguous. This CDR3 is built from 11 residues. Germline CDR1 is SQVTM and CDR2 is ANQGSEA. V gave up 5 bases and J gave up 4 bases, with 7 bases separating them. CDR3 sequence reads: CSVWVADTQYF. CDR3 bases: TGCAGCGTTTGGGTCGCAGATACGCAGTATTTT.

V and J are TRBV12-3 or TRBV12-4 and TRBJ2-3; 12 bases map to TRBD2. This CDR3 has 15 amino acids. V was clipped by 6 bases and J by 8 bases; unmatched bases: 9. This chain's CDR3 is CASRLAGGGPTTQYF. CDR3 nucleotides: TGTGCCAGCAGACTAGCGGGAGGTGGTCCGACTACGCAGTATTTT.

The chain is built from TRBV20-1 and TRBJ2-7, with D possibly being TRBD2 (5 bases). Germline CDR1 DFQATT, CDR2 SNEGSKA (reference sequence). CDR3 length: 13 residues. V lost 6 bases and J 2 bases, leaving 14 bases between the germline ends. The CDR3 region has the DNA TGCAGTGCCAGCCCGGGATTACCCTACGAGCAGTACTTC. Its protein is CSASPGLPYEQYF.

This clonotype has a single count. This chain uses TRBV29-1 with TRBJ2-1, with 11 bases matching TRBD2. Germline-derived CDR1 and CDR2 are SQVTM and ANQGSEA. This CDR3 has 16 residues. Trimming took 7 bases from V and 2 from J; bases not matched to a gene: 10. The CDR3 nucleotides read TGCAGCGCTGATATGGGACTAGCGGAACCCTACAATGAGCAGTTCTTC. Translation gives CSADMGLAEPYNEQFF.

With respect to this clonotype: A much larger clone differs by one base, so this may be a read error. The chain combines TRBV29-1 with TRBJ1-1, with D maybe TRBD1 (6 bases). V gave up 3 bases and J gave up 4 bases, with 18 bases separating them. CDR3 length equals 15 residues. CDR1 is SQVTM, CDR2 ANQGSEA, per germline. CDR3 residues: CSVDQIGGRATEAFF. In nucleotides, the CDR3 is TGCAGCGTTGACCAAATAGGGGGTCGGGCCACTGAAGCTTTCTTT.

The CDR3 DNA is TGCAGCGTTGAAGGAGACAGGGTGGGTCAGCCCCTACATTTT. It is translated as CSVEGDRVGQPLHF. V usage is TRBV29-1 and J usage is TRBJ1-5; 7 positions match TRBD1. The germline CDR1 and CDR2 sequences are SQVTM and ANQGSEA. The CDR3 is made up of 14 amino acids. The V segment lost 1 base and the J segment 16 bases; nucleotides outside the gene matches: 16. Using reference TRBV29-1 and TRBJ1-5 for the parts outside the CDR3, the full variable domain is SAVISQKPSRDICQRGTSLTIQCQVDSQVTMMFWYRQQPGQSLTLIATANQGSEATYESGFVIDKFPISRPNLTFSTLTVSNMSPEDSSIYLCSVEGDRVGQPLHFGDGTRLSIL.

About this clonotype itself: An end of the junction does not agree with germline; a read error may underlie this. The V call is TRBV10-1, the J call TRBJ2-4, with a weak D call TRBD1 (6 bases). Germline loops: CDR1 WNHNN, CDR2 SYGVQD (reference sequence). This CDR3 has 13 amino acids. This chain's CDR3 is CASSVQGSDIQCF. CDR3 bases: TGCGCCAGCAGTGTACAGGGTTCGGACATTCAGTGCTTC.

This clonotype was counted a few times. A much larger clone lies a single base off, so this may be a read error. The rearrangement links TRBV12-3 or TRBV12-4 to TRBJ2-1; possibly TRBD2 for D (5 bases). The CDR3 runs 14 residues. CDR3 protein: CASQSGSSYDEQFF. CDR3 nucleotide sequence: TGTGCCAGTCAATCGGGGAGTTCCTACGATGAGCAGTTCTTC.

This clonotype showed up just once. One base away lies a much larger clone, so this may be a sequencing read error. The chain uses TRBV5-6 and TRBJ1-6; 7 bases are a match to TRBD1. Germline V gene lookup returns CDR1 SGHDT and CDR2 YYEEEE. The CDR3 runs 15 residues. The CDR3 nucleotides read TGTACCAGCAGCTTAAAGACAGGGCCAGCTTCACCCCTCCACTTT. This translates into CTSSLKTGPASPLHF.

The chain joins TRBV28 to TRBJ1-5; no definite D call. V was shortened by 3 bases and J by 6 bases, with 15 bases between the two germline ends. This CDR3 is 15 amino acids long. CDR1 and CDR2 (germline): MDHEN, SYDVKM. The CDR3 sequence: CASSFGSGSGQPQHF. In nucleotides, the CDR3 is TGTGCCAGCAGTTTTGGGTCGGGGTCGGGTCAGCCCCAGCATTTT.

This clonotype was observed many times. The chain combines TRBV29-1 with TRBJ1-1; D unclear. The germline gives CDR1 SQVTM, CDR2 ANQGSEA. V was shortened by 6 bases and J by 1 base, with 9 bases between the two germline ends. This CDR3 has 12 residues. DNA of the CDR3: TGCAGCGTCGGGCTTGGGAACACTGAAGCTTTCTTT. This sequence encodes CSVGLGNTEAFF.

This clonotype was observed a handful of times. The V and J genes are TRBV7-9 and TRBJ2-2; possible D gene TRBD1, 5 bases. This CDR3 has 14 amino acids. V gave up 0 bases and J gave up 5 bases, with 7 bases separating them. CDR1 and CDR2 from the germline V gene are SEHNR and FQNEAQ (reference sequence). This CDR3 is CASSLATATGELFF. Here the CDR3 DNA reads TGTGCCAGCAGCTTAGCGACAGCGACCGGGGAGCTGTTTTTT. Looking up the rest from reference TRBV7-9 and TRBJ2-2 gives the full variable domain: DTGVSQNPRHKITKRGQNVTFRCDPISEHNRLYWYRQTLGQGPEFLTYFQNEAQLEKSRLLSDRFSAERPKGSFSTLEIQRTEQGDSAMYLCASSLATATGELFFGEGSRLTVL.

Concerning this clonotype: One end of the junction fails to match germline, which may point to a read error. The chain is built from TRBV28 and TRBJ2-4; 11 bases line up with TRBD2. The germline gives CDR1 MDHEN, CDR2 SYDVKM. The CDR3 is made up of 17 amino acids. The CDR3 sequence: CASSLLTSGIAKNIQYF. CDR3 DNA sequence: TGTGCCAGCAGTTTATTGACTAGCGGGATAGCCAAAAACATTCAGTACTTT.

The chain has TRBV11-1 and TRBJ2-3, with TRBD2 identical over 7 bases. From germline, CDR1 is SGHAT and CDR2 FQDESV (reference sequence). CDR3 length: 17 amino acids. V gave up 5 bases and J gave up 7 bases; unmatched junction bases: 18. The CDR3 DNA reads TGTGCCAGCAGCCGACGACTAGCTGGAGCCCAGACATATACGCAGTATTTT. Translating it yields CASSRRLAGAQTYTQYF.

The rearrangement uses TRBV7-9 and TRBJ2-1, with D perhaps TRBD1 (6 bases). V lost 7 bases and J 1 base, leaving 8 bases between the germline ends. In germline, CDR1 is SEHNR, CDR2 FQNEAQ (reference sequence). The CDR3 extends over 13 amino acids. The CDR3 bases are TGTGCCAGCAAACAGGGATCCTACAATGAGCAGTTCTTC. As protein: CASKQGSYNEQFF.

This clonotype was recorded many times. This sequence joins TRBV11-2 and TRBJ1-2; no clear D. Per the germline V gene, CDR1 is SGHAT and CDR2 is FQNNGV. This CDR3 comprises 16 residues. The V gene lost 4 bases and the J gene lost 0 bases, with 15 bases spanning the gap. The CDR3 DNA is TGTGCCAGCAGCTCCCCGGACGAGCTCACTAACTATGGCTACACCTTC. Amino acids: CASSSPDELTNYGYTF.

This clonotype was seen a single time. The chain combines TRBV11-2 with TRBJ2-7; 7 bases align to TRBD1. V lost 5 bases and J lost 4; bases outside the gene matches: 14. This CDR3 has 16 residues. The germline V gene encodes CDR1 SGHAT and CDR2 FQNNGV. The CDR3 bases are TGTGCCAGCAGCCCTAACTTTGGGACAGCGGTATACGAGCAGTACTTC. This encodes CASSPNFGTAVYEQYF.

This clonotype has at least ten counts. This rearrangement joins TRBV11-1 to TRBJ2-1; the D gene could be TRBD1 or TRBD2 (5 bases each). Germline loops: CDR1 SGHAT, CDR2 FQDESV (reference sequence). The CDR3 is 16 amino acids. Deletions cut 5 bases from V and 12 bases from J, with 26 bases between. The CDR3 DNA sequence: TGTGCCAGCAGCCACTTCCCGGGACCCCCCGGTACGGCGCAGTTCTTC. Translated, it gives CASSHFPGPPGTAQFF.